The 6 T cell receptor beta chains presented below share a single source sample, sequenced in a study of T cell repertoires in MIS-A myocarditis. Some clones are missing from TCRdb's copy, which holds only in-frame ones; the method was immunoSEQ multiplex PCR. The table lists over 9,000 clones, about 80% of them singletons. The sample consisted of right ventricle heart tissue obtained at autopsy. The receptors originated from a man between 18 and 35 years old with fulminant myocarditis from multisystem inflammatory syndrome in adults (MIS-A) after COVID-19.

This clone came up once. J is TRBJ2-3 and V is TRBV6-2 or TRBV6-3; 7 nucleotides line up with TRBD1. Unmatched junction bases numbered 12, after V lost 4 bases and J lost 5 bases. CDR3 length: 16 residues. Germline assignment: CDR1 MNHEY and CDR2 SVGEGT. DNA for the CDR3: TGTGCCAGCAGTTCCATGGGACAGAAAGTAGGAGATACGCAGTATTTT. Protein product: CASSSMGQKVGDTQYF.

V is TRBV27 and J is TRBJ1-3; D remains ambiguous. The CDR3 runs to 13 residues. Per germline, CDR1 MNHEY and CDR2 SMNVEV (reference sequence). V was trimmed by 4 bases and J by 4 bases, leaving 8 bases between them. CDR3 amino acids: CASSSVGGNTIYF. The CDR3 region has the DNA TGTGCCAGCAGTTCAGTGGGGGGAAACACCATATATTTT.

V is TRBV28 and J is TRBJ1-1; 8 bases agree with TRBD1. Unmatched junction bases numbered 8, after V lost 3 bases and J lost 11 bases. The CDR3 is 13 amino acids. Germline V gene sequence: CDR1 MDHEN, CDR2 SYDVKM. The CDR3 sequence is CASSFRGRGTAFF. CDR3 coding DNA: TGTGCCAGCAGTTTCAGGGGGCGCGGGACTGCTTTCTTT.

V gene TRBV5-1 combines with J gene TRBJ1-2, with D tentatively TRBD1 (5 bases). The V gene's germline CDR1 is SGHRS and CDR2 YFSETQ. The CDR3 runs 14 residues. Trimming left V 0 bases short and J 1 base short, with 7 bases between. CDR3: CASSLEGFNYGYTF. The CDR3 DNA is TGCGCCAGCAGCTTGGAGGGGTTTAACTATGGCTACACCTTC.

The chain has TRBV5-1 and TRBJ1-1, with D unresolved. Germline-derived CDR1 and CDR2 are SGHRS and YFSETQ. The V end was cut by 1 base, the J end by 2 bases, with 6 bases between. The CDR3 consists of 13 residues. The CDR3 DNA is TGCGCCAGCAGCTTGACGGGAAACACTGAAGCTTTCTTT. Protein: CASSLTGNTEAFF. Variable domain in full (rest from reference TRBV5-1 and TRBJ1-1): KAGVTQTPRYLIKTRGQQVTLSCSPISGHRSVSWYQQTPGQGLQFLFEYFSETQRNKGNFPGRFSGRQFSNSRSEMNVSTLELGDSALYLCASSLTGNTEAFFGQGTRLTVV.

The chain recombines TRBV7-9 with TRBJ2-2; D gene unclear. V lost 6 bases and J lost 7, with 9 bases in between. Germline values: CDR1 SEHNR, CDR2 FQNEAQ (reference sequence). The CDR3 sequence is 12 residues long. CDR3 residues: CASSPQGGELFF. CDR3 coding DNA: TGTGCCAGCAGTCCTCAAGGCGGGGAGCTGTTTTTT.